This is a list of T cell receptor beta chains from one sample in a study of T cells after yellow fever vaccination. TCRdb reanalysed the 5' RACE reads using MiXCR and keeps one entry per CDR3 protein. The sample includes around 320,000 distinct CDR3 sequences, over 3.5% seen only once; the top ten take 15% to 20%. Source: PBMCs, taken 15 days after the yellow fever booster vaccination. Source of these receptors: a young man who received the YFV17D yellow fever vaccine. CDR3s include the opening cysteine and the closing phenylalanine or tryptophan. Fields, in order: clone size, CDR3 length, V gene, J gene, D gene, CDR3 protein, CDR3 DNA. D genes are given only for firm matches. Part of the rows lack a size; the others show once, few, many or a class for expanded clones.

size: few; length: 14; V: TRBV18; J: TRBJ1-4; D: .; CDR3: CASSRSVPGVGLFF; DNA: TGTGCCAGCTCACGATCGGTCCCAGGCGTGGGGCTGTTTTTT
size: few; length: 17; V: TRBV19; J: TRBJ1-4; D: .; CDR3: CASSMAPTAATNEKLFF; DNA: TGTGCCAGTAGTATGGCACCCACAGCCGCAACTAATGAAAAACTGTTTTTT
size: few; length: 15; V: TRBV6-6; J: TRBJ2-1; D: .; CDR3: CASSYSGTPLNEQFF; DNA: TGTGCCAGCAGCTATAGTGGGACCCCTCTCAATGAGCAGTTCTTC
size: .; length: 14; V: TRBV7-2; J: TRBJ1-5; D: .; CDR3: CASSPMNSNQPQHF; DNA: TGTGCCAGCAGCCCTATGAATAGCAATCAGCCCCAGCATTTT
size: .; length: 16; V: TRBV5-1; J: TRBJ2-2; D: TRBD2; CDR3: CASSLPSGGDTGELFF; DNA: TGCGCCAGCAGCTTGCCATCGGGGGGGGACACCGGGGAGCTGTTTTTT
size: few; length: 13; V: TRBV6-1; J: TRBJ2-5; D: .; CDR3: CASSDPMTETQYF; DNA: TGTGCCAGCAGTGATCCTATGACCGAGACCCAGTACTTC
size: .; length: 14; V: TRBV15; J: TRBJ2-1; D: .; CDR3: CATSRDRGGDEQFF; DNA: TGTGCCACCAGCAGAGACAGGGGGGGAGATGAGCAGTTCTTC
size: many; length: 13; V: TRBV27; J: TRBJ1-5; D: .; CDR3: CASSLGFNQPQHF; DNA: TGTGCCAGCAGTTTAGGCTTCAATCAGCCCCAGCATTTT
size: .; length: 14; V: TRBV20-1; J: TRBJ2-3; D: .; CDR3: CSASPTVDTDTQYF; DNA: TGCAGTGCTAGTCCCACGGTTGACACAGATACGCAGTATTTT
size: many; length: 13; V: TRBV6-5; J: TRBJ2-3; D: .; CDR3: CASSPPLGDTQYF; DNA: TGTGCCAGCAGCCCTCCACTGGGGGATACGCAGTATTTT
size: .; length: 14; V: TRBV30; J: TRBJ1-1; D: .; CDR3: CAWSVSSGRTEAFF; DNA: TGTGCCTGGAGTGTATCGTCAGGGAGGACTGAAGCTTTCTTT
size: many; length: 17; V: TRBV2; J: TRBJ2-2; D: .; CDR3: CASSEMTASVGNGELFF; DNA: TGTGCCAGCAGTGAGATGACAGCCTCGGTAGGAAACGGGGAGCTGTTTTTT
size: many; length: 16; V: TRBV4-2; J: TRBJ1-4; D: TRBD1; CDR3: CASSHIGQGRNEKLFF; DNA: TGTGCCAGCAGCCATATAGGACAGGGGCGTAATGAAAAACTGTTTTTT
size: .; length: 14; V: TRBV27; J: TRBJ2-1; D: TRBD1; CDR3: CASSKGAVYNEQFF; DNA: TGTGCCAGCAGTAAGGGGGCGGTTTACAATGAGCAGTTCTTC